This T cell receptor beta chain originates from a study of identical twins. This clonotype was seen more than once but under ten times. CDR1 and CDR2 (germline): SNHLY, FYNNEI. This CDR3 spans 15 amino acids. With 1 base clipped from V and 8 bases from J, the junction kept 8 bases outside the gene matches. Each CDR3 protein gets one entry after TCRdb re-called the 5' RACE reads with MiXCR. The sample lists about 530,000 distinct CDR3 sequences, approximately 20% occurring once. The sample also formed part of further work on yellow fever vaccine responses in identical twins.

The clonotype comes from a woman aged 18-29 years in good health. The J gene is TRBJ2-3, the V gene TRBV2; TRBD2 agrees at 8 bases. Sequencing was carried out using CD4+ T cells sorted from blood. The CDR3, as DNA: TGTGCCAGCAGTGAAGGCTTGACTAGCGTCGCTACGCAGTATTTT. Its translation is CASSEGLTSVATQYF.